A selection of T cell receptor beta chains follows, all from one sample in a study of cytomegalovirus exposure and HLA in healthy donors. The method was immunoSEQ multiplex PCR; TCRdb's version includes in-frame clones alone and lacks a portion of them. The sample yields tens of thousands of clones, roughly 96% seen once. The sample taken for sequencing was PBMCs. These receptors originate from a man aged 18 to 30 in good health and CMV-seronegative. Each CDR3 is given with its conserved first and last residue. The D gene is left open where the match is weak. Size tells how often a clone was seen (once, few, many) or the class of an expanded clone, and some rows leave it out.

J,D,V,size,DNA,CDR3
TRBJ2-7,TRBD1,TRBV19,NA,TGTGCCAGTAGTTCGACAGGGGCCCCCTACGAGCAGTACTTC,CASSSTGAPYEQYF
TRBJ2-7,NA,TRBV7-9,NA,TGTGCCAGCAGCTCCCTACAGGGCCGGCAGCAGTACTTC,CASSSLQGRQQYF
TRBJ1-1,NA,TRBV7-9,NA,TGTGCCAGCAGCGCGACAGGGAACACTGAAGCTTTCTTT,CASSATGNTEAFF
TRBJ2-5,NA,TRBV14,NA,TGTGCCAGCAGACAGCGTACTAGCCCGAATCAAGAGACCCAGTACTTC,CASRQRTSPNQETQYF
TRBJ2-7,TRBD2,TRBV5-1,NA,TGCGCCAGCAGCTCGGGACTAGCGGGAACCACCTACGAGCAGTACTTC,CASSSGLAGTTYEQYF
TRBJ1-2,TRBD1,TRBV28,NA,TGTGCCAGCAGTACCCCAGGGGGCGCGGGTGGCTACACCTTC,CASSTPGGAGGYTF
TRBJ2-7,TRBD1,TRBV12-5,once,TGTGCTAGTGGTTTGGTCAACGGGACAGTATTCTGGGGGCAGTACTTC,CASGLVNGTVFWGQYF
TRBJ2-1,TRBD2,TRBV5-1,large,TGCGCCAGCAGCTTGGTTCTAGCGGGATCCTACAATGAGCAGTTCTTC,CASSLVLAGSYNEQFF
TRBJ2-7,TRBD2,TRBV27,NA,TGTGCCAGCAGTTATCTAGCGGGAGACGAGCAGTACTTC,CASSYLAGDEQYF
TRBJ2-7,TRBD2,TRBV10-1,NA,TGCGCCAGCGTGGTAGGGCGGGAGGACTACGAGCAGTACTTC,CASVVGREDYEQYF
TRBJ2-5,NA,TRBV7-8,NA,TGTGCCAGCAGCTTAGCTTCCCCACAAGAGACCCAGTACTTC,CASSLASPQETQYF
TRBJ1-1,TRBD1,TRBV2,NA,TGTGCCAGCAGTGATGGGACAGGGCGCAACACTGAAGCTTTCTTT,CASSDGTGRNTEAFF
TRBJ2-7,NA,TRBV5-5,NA,TGTGCCAGCAGCTTGAGCCAGGACTACTCCTACGAGCAGTACTTC,CASSLSQDYSYEQYF
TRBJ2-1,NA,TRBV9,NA,TGTGCCAGCAGCGTAGGCCCGGGGGATGAGCAGTTCTTC,CASSVGPGDEQFF
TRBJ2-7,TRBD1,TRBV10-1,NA,TGCGCCAGCGGGACAGGGGGCTACGAGCAGTACTTC,CASGTGGYEQYF
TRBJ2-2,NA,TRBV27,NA,TGTGCCTCCCGAGAGGAGGCCGGGGAGCTGTTTTTT,CASREEAGELFF
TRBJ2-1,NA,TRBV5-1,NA,TGCGCCAGCAGCTTGGACCCTGGCGGGAATGAGCAGTTCTTC,CASSLDPGGNEQFF
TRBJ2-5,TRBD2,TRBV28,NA,TGTGCCAGCAGTTCTGGACTAGCGGGAATCCCCTTACAAGAGACCCAGTACTTC,CASSSGLAGIPLQETQYF
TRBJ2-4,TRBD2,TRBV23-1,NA,TGCGCCAGCAAAGATCGACTAGCGGGAGAGGGGGGAGCCAAAAACATTCAGTACTTC,CASKDRLAGEGGAKNIQYF
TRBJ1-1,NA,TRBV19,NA,TGTGCCAGTCTAAAACACGGGGTTTCGAACACTGAAGCTTTCTTT,CASLKHGVSNTEAFF
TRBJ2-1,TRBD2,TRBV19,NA,TGTGCCAGTAGTATTCAAGCGGGAGGCCAAACCAGCTCCTACAATGAGCAGTTCTTC,CASSIQAGGQTSSYNEQFF
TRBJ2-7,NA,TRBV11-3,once,TGTGCCAGCAGCTTAGCCGGGAGCTCCTACGAGCAGTACTTC,CASSLAGSSYEQYF
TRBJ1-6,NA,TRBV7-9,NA,TGTGCCAGCAGCTTAGCGCTTACCGGTTCACCCCTCCACTTT,CASSLALTGSPLHF
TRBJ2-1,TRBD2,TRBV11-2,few,TGTGCCAGCAGCACCCTAGCGGGGGGCTCCTACAATGAGCAGTTCTTC,CASSTLAGGSYNEQFF
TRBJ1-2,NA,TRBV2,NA,TGTGCCAGCGACGGGGAATACGGTGGCTACACCTTC,CASDGEYGGYTF
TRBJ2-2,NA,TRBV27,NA,TGTGCCAGCAGTTTAGGAGGGCGCACCGGGGAGCTGTTTTTT,CASSLGGRTGELFF
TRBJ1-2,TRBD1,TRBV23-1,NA,TGCGCCAGCTGGCGACAGGGGGCTGACTATGGCTACACCTTC,CASWRQGADYGYTF
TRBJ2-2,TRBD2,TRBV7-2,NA,TGTGCCAGCAGCTTAGCGACTAGCAGTGGCGGGGAGCTGTTTTTT,CASSLATSSGGELFF
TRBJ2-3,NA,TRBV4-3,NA,TGCGCCAGCAGCCAAGGACACCTCACTAGCACAGATACGCAGTATTTT,CASSQGHLTSTDTQYF
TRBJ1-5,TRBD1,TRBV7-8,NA,TGTGCCAGCAGCACAAAAACTGGGGGAGGAGGACAGGCGGCTCAGCCCCAGCATTTT,CASSTKTGGGGQAAQPQHF
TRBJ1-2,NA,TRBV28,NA,TGTGCCAGCACGTACGACCAGGACGGACTCGGGGGCTACACCTTC,CASTYDQDGLGGYTF
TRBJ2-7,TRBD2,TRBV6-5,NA,TGTGCCAGCAGTTACTATAGCGGGGACCTCTCCTACGAGCAGTACTTC,CASSYYSGDLSYEQYF
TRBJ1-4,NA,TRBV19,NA,TGTGCCAGTAGTACGACAAACCCAGAAAAACTGTTTTTT,CASSTTNPEKLFF
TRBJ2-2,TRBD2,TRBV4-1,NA,TGCGCCAGCAGCCAAGATTCAAGCGGGAGGGCCCCCGGGGAGCTGTTTTTT,CASSQDSSGRAPGELFF
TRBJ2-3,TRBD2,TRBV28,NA,TGTGCCAGCAGTTTTCCGGACACTAGCGGCACAGATACGCAGTATTTT,CASSFPDTSGTDTQYF
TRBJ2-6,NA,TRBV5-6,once,TGTGCCAGCAGCTTGGTTGGGACAACCCTATCTGGGGCCAACGTCCTGACTTTC,CASSLVGTTLSGANVLTF
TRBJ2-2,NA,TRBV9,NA,TGTGCCAGCAGCGTACGACTAGACACCGGGGAGCTGTTTTTT,CASSVRLDTGELFF
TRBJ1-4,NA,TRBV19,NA,TGTGCCAGTAGTATAGGGACTAAAGAAAAACTGTTTTTT,CASSIGTKEKLFF
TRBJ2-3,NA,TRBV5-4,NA,TGTGCCAGCAGCTCCAAGACTAGGGGTAGAACAGATACGCAGTATTTT,CASSSKTRGRTDTQYF
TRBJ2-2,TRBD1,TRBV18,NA,TGTGCCAGCTCACCACGGGACAGATCGAACACCGGGGAGCTGTTTTTT,CASSPRDRSNTGELFF
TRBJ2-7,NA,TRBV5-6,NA,TGTGCCAGCAGCCTCGGACGGACATACGAGCAGTACTTC,CASSLGRTYEQYF
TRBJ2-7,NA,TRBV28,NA,TGTGCCAGCAGTAAACAGGGCAGCCACGAGCAGTACTTC,CASSKQGSHEQYF
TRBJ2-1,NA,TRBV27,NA,TGTGCCAGCATCCCTCTGGGGAGTAATGAGCAGTTCTTC,CASIPLGSNEQFF
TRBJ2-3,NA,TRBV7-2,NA,TGTGCCAGCAGCTTAGCGTGGGAGTCGGTGGATACGCAGTATTTT,CASSLAWESVDTQYF
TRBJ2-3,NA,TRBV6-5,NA,TGTGCCAGCAGCTATACTACGACAGATACGCAGTATTTT,CASSYTTTDTQYF
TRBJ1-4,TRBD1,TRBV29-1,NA,TGCAGCGCTCAGACAGGGGTAGTGGAAAAACTGTTTTTT,CSAQTGVVEKLFF
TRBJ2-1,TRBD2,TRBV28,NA,TGTGCCAGCAGTTTAGCGGGAGGCTCCAATGAGCAGTTCTTC,CASSLAGGSNEQFF
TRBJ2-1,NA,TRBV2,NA,TGTGCCAGTGCCCAACGACTAGTACTCCACAATGAGCAGTTCTTC,CASAQRLVLHNEQFF
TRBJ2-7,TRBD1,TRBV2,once,TGTGCCAGCAGTAGTGGACAGGCTGCATACGAGCAGTACTTC,CASSSGQAAYEQYF